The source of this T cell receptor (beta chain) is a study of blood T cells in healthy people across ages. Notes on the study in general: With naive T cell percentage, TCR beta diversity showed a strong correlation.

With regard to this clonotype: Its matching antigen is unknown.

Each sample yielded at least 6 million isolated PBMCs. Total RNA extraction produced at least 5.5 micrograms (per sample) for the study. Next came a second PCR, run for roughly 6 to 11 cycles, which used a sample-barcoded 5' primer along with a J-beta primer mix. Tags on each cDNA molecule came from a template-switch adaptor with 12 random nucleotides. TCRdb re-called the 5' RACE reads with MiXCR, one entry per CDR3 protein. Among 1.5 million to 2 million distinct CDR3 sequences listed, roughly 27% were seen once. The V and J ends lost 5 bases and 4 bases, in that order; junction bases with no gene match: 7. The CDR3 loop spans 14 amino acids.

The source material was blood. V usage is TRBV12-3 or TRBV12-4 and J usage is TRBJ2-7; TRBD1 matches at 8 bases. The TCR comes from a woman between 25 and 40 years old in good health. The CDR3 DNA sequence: TGTGCCAGCAGTCTCCGGGACAGGAGATACGAGCAGTACTTC. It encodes CASSLRDRRYEQYF.